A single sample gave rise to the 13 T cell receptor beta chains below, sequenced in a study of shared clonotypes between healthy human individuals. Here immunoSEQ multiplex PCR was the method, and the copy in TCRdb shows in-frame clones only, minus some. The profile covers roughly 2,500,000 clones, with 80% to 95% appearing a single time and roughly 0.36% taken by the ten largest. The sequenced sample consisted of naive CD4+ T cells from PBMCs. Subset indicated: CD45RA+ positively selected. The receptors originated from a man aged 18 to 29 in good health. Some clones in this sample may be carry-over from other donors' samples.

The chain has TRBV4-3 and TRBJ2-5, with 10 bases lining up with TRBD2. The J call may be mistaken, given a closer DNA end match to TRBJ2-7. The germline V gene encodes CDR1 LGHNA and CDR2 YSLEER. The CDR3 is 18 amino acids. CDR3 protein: CASSQDLAGVGRSYEQYF. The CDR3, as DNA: TGCGCCAGCAGCCAGGATCTAGCGGGAGTAGGTCGGTCCTACGAGCAGTACTTC.

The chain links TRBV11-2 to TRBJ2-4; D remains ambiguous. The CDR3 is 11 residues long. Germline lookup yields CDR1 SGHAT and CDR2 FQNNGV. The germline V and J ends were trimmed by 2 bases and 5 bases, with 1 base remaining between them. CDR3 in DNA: TGTGCCAGCAGCTTACAAAACATTCAGTACTTC. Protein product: CASSLQNIQYF.

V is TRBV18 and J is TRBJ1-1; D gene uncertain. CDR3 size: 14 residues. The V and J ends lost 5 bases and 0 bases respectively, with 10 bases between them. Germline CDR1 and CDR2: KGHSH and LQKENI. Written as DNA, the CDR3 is TGTGCCAGCTCATCGCGACCGATGAACACTGAAGCTTTCTTT. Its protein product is CASSSRPMNTEAFF.

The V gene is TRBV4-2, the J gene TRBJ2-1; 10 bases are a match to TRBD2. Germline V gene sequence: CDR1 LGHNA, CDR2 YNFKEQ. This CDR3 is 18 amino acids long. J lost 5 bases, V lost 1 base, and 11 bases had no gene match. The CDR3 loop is CASSQGTASGRIDNEQFF. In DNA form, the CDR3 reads TGTGCCAGCAGCCAAGGTACCGCTAGCGGGAGAATTGACAATGAGCAGTTCTTC.

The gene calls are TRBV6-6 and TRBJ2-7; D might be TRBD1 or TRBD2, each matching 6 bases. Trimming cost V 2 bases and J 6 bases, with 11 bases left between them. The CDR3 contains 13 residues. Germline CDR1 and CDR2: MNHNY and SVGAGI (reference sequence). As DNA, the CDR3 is TGTGCCAGCAGTTACCTAGGGGGAGGCGAGCAGTACTTC. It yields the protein CASSYLGGGEQYF.

CDR3 DNA sequence: TGTGCCAGCAGCGTAGACAGCTACACTGAAGCTTTCTTT. Amino acid sequence: CASSVDSYTEAFF. The V gene is TRBV9, the J gene TRBJ1-1; D is unclear. The CDR3 totals 13 residues. The germline V gene encodes CDR1 SGDLS and CDR2 YYNGEE. Trimming took off 0 bases at V and 3 bases at J, with 6 bases between the two ends.

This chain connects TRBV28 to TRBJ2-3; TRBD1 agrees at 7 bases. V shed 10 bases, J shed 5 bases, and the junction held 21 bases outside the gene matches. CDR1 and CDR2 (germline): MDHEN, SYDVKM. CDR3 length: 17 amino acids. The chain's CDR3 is CATSGLLQGLSGDTQYF. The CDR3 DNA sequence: TGTGCCACCTCGGGATTATTACAGGGGCTTTCCGGAGATACGCAGTATTTT.

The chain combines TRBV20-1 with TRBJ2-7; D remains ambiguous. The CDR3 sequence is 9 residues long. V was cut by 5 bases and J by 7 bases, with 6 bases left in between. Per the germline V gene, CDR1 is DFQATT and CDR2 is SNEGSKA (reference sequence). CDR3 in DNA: TGCAGTGCTCGGTGGGAGCAGTACTTC. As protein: CSARWEQYF.

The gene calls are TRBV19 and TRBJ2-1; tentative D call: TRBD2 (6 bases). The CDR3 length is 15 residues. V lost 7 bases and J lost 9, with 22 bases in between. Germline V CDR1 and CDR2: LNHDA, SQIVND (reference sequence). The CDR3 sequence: CASTSHKAGNGEQFF. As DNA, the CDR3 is TGTGCCAGTACCTCTCACAAAGCGGGTAACGGTGAGCAGTTCTTC.

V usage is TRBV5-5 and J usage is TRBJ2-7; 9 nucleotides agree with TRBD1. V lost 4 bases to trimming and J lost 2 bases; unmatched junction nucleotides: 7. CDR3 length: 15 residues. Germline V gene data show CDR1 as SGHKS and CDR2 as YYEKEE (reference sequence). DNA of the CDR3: TGTGCCAGCAGCCCCGGATACAGGGGGCCCTACGAGCAGTACTTC. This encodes CASSPGYRGPYEQYF.

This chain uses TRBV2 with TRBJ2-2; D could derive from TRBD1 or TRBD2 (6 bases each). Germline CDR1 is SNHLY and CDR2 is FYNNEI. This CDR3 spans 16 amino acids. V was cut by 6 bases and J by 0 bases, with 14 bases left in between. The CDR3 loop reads CASRGGSMANTGELFF. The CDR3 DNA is TGTGCCAGCAGGGGGGGCTCCATGGCGAACACCGGGGAGCTGTTTTTT.

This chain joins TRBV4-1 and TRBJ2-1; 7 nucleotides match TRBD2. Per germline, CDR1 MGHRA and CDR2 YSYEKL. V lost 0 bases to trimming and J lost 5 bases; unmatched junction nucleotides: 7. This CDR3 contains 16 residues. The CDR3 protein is CASSQDPAGVHNEQFF. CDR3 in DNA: TGCGCCAGCAGCCAAGATCCGGCGGGAGTCCACAATGAGCAGTTCTTC.

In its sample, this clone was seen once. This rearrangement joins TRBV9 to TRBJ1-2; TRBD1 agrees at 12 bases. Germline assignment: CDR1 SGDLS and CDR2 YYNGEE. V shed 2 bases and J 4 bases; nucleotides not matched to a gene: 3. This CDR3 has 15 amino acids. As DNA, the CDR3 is TGTGCCAGCAGCGTCCGGGACAGGGGGCCCTATGGCTACACCTTC. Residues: CASSVRDRGPYGYTF.